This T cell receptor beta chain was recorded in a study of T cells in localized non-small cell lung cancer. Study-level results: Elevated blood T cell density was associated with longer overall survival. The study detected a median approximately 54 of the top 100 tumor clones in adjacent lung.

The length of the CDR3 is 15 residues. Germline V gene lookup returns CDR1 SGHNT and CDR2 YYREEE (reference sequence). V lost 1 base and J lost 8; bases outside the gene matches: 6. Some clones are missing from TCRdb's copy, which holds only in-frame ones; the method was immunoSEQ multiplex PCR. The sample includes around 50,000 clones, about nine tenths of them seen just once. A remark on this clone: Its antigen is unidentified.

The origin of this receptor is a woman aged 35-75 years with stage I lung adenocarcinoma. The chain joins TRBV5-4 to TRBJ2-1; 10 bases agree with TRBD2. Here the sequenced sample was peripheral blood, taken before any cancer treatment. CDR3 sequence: CASSLQSGGADEQFF. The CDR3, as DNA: TGTGCCAGCAGCTTGCAAAGCGGGGGGGCGGATGAGCAGTTCTTC.